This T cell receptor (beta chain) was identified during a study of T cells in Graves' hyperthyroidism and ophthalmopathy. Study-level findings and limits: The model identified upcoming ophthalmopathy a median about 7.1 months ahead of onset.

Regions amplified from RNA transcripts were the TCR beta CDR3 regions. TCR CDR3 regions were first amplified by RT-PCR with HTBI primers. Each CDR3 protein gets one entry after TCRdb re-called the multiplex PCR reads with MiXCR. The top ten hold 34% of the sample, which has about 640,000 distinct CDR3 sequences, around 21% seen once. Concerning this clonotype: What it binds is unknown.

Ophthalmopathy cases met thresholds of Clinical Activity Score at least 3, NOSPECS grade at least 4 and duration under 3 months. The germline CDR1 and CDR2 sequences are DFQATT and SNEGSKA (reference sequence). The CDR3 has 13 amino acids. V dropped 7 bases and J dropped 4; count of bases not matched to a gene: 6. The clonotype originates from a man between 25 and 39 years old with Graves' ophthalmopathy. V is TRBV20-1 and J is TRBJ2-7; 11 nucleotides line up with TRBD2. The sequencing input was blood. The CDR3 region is CSGVAGGPYEQYF. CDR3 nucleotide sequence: TGCAGTGGAGTAGCGGGAGGGCCTTACGAGCAGTACTTC.